These 22 T cell receptor beta chains came from one sample sequenced in a study of neurological immune-mediated disorders. TCRdb recomputed calls from the 5' RACE reads with MiXCR, one row per CDR3 protein. The sample contains about 76,000 distinct CDR3 sequences, about a sixth of which appear only once. Source material: PBMCs. These receptors all stem from a middle-aged woman in good health.

The table lists this clonotype with many counts. This rearrangement joins TRBV20-1 to TRBJ2-1; no clear D gene. This CDR3 has 12 amino acids. CDR1 is DFQATT and CDR2 is SNEGSKA in the germline V gene (reference sequence). With 3 bases removed from V and 5 bases from J, the gap between germline ends came to 8 bases. Here the CDR3 DNA reads TGCAGTGCTAGCCTAGTAGACAATGAGCAGTTCTTC. Protein product: CSASLVDNEQFF.

This clonotype was seen at least ten times. The CDR3 loop is CASSLRRGTEAFF. In DNA form, the CDR3 reads TGTGCCAGCAGCTTGAGGAGAGGGACTGAAGCTTTCTTT. This chain connects TRBV7-3 to TRBJ1-1, with D uncertain. The CDR3 totals 13 residues. The V gene lost 3 bases and the J gene lost 5 bases, with 10 bases spanning the gap. Germline V gene data show CDR1 as SGHTA and CDR2 as FQGTGA.

There are many counts of this clonotype. J is TRBJ1-1 and V is TRBV4-1; D is ambiguous. Germline assignment: CDR1 MGHRA and CDR2 YSYEKL. V dropped 0 bases and J dropped 0 bases, with 8 bases sitting between them. The CDR3 runs 15 residues. CDR3 sequence: CASSQDTNVNTEAFF. The CDR3 DNA is TGCGCCAGCAGCCAAGATACAAACGTGAACACTGAAGCTTTCTTT.

The sample holds many counts of this clonotype. The chain has TRBV6-1 and TRBJ1-2, with 9 bases aligning to TRBD1. The germline V gene encodes CDR1 MNHNS and CDR2 SASEGT. The V segment lost 6 bases and the J segment 8 bases; nucleotides outside the gene matches: 19. This CDR3 spans 17 amino acids. In DNA, the CDR3 is TGTGCCAGCAGCCTTCGAGGGAGGGGACAGGGAACGTACGGCTACACCTTC. Translating it yields CASSLRGRGQGTYGYTF.

This clonotype was observed at least ten times. CDR3 DNA sequence: TGTGCCAGCAGCGACTACAGGGAGCAGTTCTTC. As protein: CASSDYREQFF. The J gene is TRBJ2-1, the V gene TRBV7-9; perhaps D is TRBD1 or TRBD2 (5 bases each). The CDR3 is 11 amino acids. Germline CDR1 and CDR2: SEHNR and FQNEAQ (reference sequence). The ends were cut back, 5 bases at V and 10 bases at J, with 9 bases in the middle.

This clonotype was recorded many times. V gene TRBV15 combines with J gene TRBJ2-1; 9 nucleotides align to TRBD1. Germline V gene data show CDR1 as LNHNV and CDR2 as YYDKDF (reference sequence). Losses at the gene ends were 9 bases for V and 8 bases for J; bases not matched to a gene: 11. The CDR3 is made up of 14 amino acids. CDR3 sequence: CATGQGRVIDEQFF. The CDR3 coding sequence is TGTGCCACTGGACAGGGGCGGGTCATCGATGAGCAGTTCTTC. Supplemented by reference TRBV15 and TRBJ2-1, the full variable domain reads DAMVIQNPRYQVTQFGKPVTLSCSQTLNHNVMYWYQQKSSQAPKLLFHYYDKDFNNEADTPDNFQSRRPNTSFCFLDIRSPGLGDTAMYLCATGQGRVIDEQFFGPGTRLTVL.

This clonotype was seen repeatedly, ten times or more. The chain combines TRBV27 with TRBJ2-1, with D perhaps TRBD2 (5 bases). Germline CDR1 MNHEY, CDR2 SMNVEV (reference sequence). The ends were cut back, 8 bases at V and 4 bases at J, with 15 bases in the middle. The CDR3 is 14 amino acids. The CDR3 region is CASGRGREYNEQFF. In DNA form, the CDR3 reads TGTGCCAGCGGCCGAGGACGGGAATACAATGAGCAGTTCTTC.

This clonotype has ten or more counts. This rearrangement joins TRBV6-5 to TRBJ1-6, with D possibly being TRBD1 (5 bases). Trimming stripped 8 bases from V and 13 bases from J, with 15 bases between. Germline CDR1 reads MNHEY; CDR2 reads SVGAGI. The CDR3 is 12 amino acids. This chain's CDR3 is CASGTSSLPLHF. CDR3 bases: TGTGCCAGCGGGACTTCCAGCCTCCCCCTCCACTTT.

The V and J genes are TRBV5-6 and TRBJ2-1, with 10 bases identical to TRBD1. V shed 3 bases and J 2 bases; nucleotides not matched to a gene: 5. CDR1 SGHDT and CDR2 YYEEEE come from the germline V gene. This CDR3 comprises 16 residues. The CDR3 DNA is TGTGCCAGCAGCTCTGACAGGGGGCGGACCTACAATGAGCAGTTCTTC. It is translated as CASSSDRGRTYNEQFF.

This clonotype has a count of ten or more. The rearrangement joins TRBV5-1 to TRBJ2-1; unclear D gene. Germline V gives CDR1 SGHRS, CDR2 YFSETQ. This CDR3 has 15 amino acids. V was cut by 0 bases and J by 0 bases, with 7 bases left in between. The CDR3 loop is CASSLGSDSYNEQFF. The CDR3 bases are TGCGCCAGCAGCTTGGGTTCCGACTCCTACAATGAGCAGTTCTTC.

This clonotype was observed at least ten times. V gene TRBV7-3 combines with J gene TRBJ2-3; unclear D gene. This CDR3 has 14 amino acids. From germline, CDR1 is SGHTA and CDR2 FQGTGA. Trimming took 1 base from V and 3 from J, leaving 8 bases between them. For the CDR3, the DNA is TGTGCCAGCAGCTTAAATGCTCGGACAGATACGCAGTATTTT. Translated: CASSLNARTDTQYF.

There are many counts of this clonotype. The chain is built from TRBV18 and TRBJ1-1; D is perhaps TRBD1 (5 bases). Germline V gene data show CDR1 as KGHSH and CDR2 as LQKENI. Between the trimmed V and J ends, which lost 4 bases and 3 bases, there was a span of 18 bases. The CDR3 spans 16 residues. The CDR3 region is CASSRQTRVVYTEAFF. The CDR3 nucleotides are TGTGCCAGCTCACGACAGACGCGGGTCGTTTACACTGAAGCTTTCTTT.

The gene calls are TRBV5-6 and TRBJ2-1, with D perhaps assigned TRBD1 or TRBD2 (7 bases each). CDR1 is SGHDT, CDR2 YYEEEE, per germline. Trimming left V 0 bases short and J 6 bases short, with 16 bases between. This CDR3 region has 16 residues. The DNA of the CDR3 is TGTGCCAGCAGCTTGGCACAGACAGGGAGGGCCAATGAGCAGTTCTTC. It encodes CASSLAQTGRANEQFF.

This clonotype was observed at least ten times. This CDR3 is CASSVEGNSLNEQFF. In DNA form, the CDR3 reads TGTGCCAGCAGCGTAGAGGGGAACAGCTTGAATGAGCAGTTCTTC. The chain combines TRBV9 with TRBJ2-1; perhaps TRBD1 as D (5 bases). The V gene's germline CDR1 is SGDLS and CDR2 YYNGEE. V shed 0 bases and J shed 7 bases, with 14 bases lying between them. This CDR3 is built from 15 residues.

This clonotype came up many times. V is TRBV10-3 and J is TRBJ2-7, with a tentative D call TRBD2 (6 bases). CDR1 ENHRY and CDR2 SYGVKD come from the germline V gene. The V end lost 2 bases, the J end lost 6 bases, and 14 bases lay between the germline ends. The CDR3 is made up of 14 amino acids. The CDR3: CAISEGTLWVEQYV. The CDR3 coding sequence is TGTGCCATCAGTGAGGGGACTCTCTGGGTCGAGCAGTACGTC.

This clonotype was found a few times. V is TRBV7-8 and J is TRBJ2-2; 10 bases fit TRBD2. Germline loops: CDR1 SGHVS, CDR2 FQNEAQ. CDR3 size: 16 residues. J was trimmed by 6 bases and V by 5 bases; bases with no gene match: 9. CDR3 nucleotides: TGTGCCAGCAGCCGTCTAGCGGGGGAGGCGTCCGGGGAGCTGTTTTTT. Translating gives CASSRLAGEASGELFF.

This clonotype was seen repeatedly, ten times or more. The chain combines TRBV4-3 with TRBJ2-7; D is ambiguous. Germline V gene data show CDR1 as LGHNA and CDR2 as YSLEER. V was cut by 0 bases and J by 7 bases, with 16 bases left in between. The CDR3 loop spans 15 amino acids. The CDR3 coding sequence is TGCGCCAGCAGCCAAGAATTTAGTGGGTACCAAGAGCAGTACTTC. Translated, it gives CASSQEFSGYQEQYF.

This chain connects TRBV5-1 to TRBJ2-2; TRBD2 matches 14 bases. Looked up from germline, CDR1 is SGHRS and CDR2 is YFSETQ. The V segment lost 4 bases and the J segment 5 bases; nucleotides outside the gene matches: 7. The CDR3 spans 17 residues. The CDR3, as DNA: TGCGCCAGCAGCCTGGGACTAGCGGGAGCTAGAACCGGGGAGCTGTTTTTT. This codes for CASSLGLAGARTGELFF.

The table lists this clonotype with many counts. The gene calls are TRBV6-4 and TRBJ1-2; TRBD1 matches at 9 bases. The CDR3 runs 15 residues. With V trimmed by 4 bases and J by 8 bases, 11 bases remained unmatched. Germline V lookup: CDR1 MRHNA, CDR2 SNTAGT. The CDR3 bases are TGTGCCAGCAGTGCGACAGGGGGTCCTCGGGAGGGCTACACCTTC. It is translated as CASSATGGPREGYTF.

This clonotype was seen repeatedly, ten times or more. The J gene is TRBJ2-5, the V gene TRBV10-3; 9 bases agree with TRBD1. This CDR3 has 15 amino acids. Per germline, CDR1 ENHRY and CDR2 SYGVKD. V dropped 5 bases and J dropped 5; count of bases not matched to a gene: 9. The CDR3, as DNA: TGTGCCATCAGTACCTTAGGACAGGGGAGTGAGACCCAGTACTTC. Translated, it gives CAISTLGQGSETQYF.

This clonotype was seen only a few times. The genes are TRBV6-5 and TRBJ2-7; tentative D call: TRBD2 (6 bases). CDR1 is MNHEY and CDR2 is SVGAGI in the germline V gene. The V end was cut by 0 bases, the J end by 6 bases, with 6 bases between. The CDR3 has 12 residues. The CDR3 region is CASSYSGGEQYF. CDR3 sequence (DNA): TGTGCCAGCAGTTACTCGGGGGGCGAGCAGTACTTC.

This clonotype came up many times. The chain employs TRBV7-2 and TRBJ1-5; 7 bases agree with TRBD1. Unmatched junction bases numbered 5, after V lost 4 bases and J lost 11 bases. There are 12 residues in the CDR3. Germline lookup yields CDR1 SGHTA and CDR2 FQGNSA. CDR3 sequence (DNA): TGTGCCAGCAGCTCAGGGGGGAGCGCCCAGCATTTT. Translating gives CASSSGGSAQHF.